The 24 T cell receptor beta chains below come from one sample, sequenced in a study of T cells in Graves' hyperthyroidism and ophthalmopathy. Amplification of TCR beta CDR3 regions was performed using RNA transcripts as template. The TCR CDR3 first-round RT-PCR relied on the HTBI primer set. Via MiXCR, TCRdb re-called the multiplex PCR reads, giving one row per CDR3 protein. The sample lists about 260,000 distinct CDR3 sequences, about 16% occurring once. The specimen was blood. Receptor source: a woman aged 18 to 35 with Graves' ophthalmopathy.

This clonotype has ten or more counts. V gene TRBV20-1 combines with J gene TRBJ2-3, with D maybe TRBD2 (5 bases). Germline loops: CDR1 DFQATT, CDR2 SNEGSKA (reference sequence). The CDR3 has 16 residues. Trimming stripped 1 base from V and 0 bases from J, with 14 bases between. The CDR3 sequence is CSARVPGVSSTDTQYF. CDR3 nucleotide sequence: TGCAGTGCTAGAGTTCCCGGGGTGTCTAGCACAGATACGCAGTATTTT.

Ten or more counts support this clonotype. This rearrangement joins TRBV9 to TRBJ2-3, with D unresolved. This CDR3 contains 13 residues. V was clipped by 0 bases and J by 4 bases, with 6 bases between them. Germline V lookup: CDR1 SGDLS, CDR2 YYNGEE. The DNA of the CDR3 is TGTGCCAGCAGCGTAGCTGGCGCAGATACGCAGTATTTT. Amino acids: CASSVAGADTQYF.

This clonotype showed up many times. The chain recombines TRBV2 with TRBJ2-5, with no clear D. Trimming left V 3 bases short and J 4 bases short, with 12 bases between. CDR1 is SNHLY and CDR2 is FYNNEI in the germline V gene. CDR3 length equals 14 residues. CDR3 bases: TGTGCCAGCAGTGAGCTAGGCCCCTCAGAGACCCAGTACTTC. It translates to CASSELGPSETQYF.

This clonotype was picked up many times. The chain is built from TRBV2 and TRBJ1-6; D is undetermined. V lost 4 bases and J lost 0, with 16 bases in between. CDR3 length: 18 residues. Germline V gives CDR1 SNHLY, CDR2 FYNNEI. Written as DNA, the CDR3 is TGTGCCAGCAGTGGACGGCAGGCCAAGAGCTCCTATAATTCACCCCTCCACTTT. Protein product: CASSGRQAKSSYNSPLHF.

Many counts were recorded for this clonotype. The chain combines TRBV20-1 with TRBJ2-1; 13 nucleotides line up with TRBD2. CDR1 is DFQATT and CDR2 is SNEGSKA in the germline V gene (reference sequence). Unmatched junction bases numbered 6, after V lost 5 bases and J lost 5 bases. This CDR3 comprises 15 residues. The CDR3 nucleotides read TGCAGTGCTGGGGAACTAGCGGGGGGGCACAATGAGCAGTTCTTC. It codes for CSAGELAGGHNEQFF.

This clonotype came up a few times. The chain has TRBV9 and TRBJ2-1; 11 bases agree with TRBD2. Germline CDR1 is SGDLS and CDR2 is YYNGEE. The CDR3 contains 17 residues. Germline trimming cut 4 bases from V and 7 bases from J; bases unmatched to any gene: 13. CDR3 coding DNA: TGTGCCAGCAGCTTGGGGGGCACTAGCGGGAGAACGAATGAGCAGTTCTTC. Translating it yields CASSLGGTSGRTNEQFF.

The table lists this clonotype with many counts. V usage is TRBV5-6 and J usage is TRBJ2-7; 9 bases are shared with TRBD2. V was clipped by 0 bases and J by 3 bases; unmatched bases: 4. The CDR3 extends over 15 amino acids. Looked up from germline, CDR1 is SGHDT and CDR2 is YYEEEE. This CDR3 is CASSLVSGGRYEQYF. In DNA form, the CDR3 reads TGTGCCAGCAGCTTGGTTAGCGGGGGCCGCTACGAGCAGTACTTC.

This clonotype was seen more than once but under ten times. This may stem from a read error, because a much larger clone lies one nucleotide away. The chain has TRBV6-2 or TRBV6-3 and TRBJ2-3; no clear D gene. CDR1 is MNHEY and CDR2 is SVGEGT in the germline V gene. The V gene lost 5 bases and the J gene lost 4 bases, with 10 bases spanning the gap. The CDR3 consists of 13 residues. CDR3 region: CASSERRADTQYF. The DNA of the CDR3 is TGTGCCAGCAGTGAACGGAGAGCAGATACGCAGTATTTT.

There are many counts of this clonotype. The V gene is TRBV5-8, the J gene TRBJ2-7, with 8 bases fitting TRBD1. The CDR3 is 14 residues long. Trimming took 2 bases from V and 6 from J; bases not matched to a gene: 7. CDR1 is SGHTS and CDR2 is YDEGEE in the germline V gene. The CDR3 spells CASSLRDRPPEQYF. For the CDR3, the DNA is TGTGCCAGCAGCTTACGGGACAGGCCCCCCGAGCAGTACTTC.

This clonotype was seen only once. The chain couples TRBV9 to TRBJ1-2; 9 bases match TRBD1. The trim removed 3 bases at V and 7 bases at J, leaving 4 bases unmatched. The CDR3 is made up of 13 amino acids. CDR1 is SGDLS and CDR2 is YYNGEE in the germline V gene. In DNA form, the CDR3 reads TGTGCCAGCAGCGGCTACAGGGGGCTTGGCTACACCTTC. It specifies CASSGYRGLGYTF.

This clonotype has at least ten counts. The chain recombines TRBV20-1 with TRBJ1-1, with 9 positions matching TRBD1. The CDR3 extends over 13 amino acids. From germline, CDR1 is DFQATT and CDR2 SNEGSKA (reference sequence). J was trimmed by 1 base and V by 5 bases; bases with no gene match: 2. CDR3 DNA sequence: TGCAGTGCTCGGACAGGGGAGAACACTGAAGCTTTCTTT. Encoded protein: CSARTGENTEAFF.

The V gene is TRBV20-1, the J gene TRBJ2-7, with no clear D. The CDR3 loop spans 12 amino acids. V lost 2 bases and J 4 bases, leaving 9 bases between the germline ends. Germline V CDR1 and CDR2: DFQATT, SNEGSKA (reference sequence). CDR3 nucleotide sequence: TGCAGTGCTAGATGGGATGGATACGAGCAGTACTTC. Its translation: CSARWDGYEQYF.

In its sample, this clonotype was seen many times. The chain recombines TRBV7-2 with TRBJ1-1; D ambiguous. Deletions cut 5 bases from V and 0 bases from J, with 13 bases between. This CDR3 comprises 15 residues. CDR1 is SGHTA, CDR2 FQGNSA, per germline. The CDR3 region is CASSKARGVNTEAFF. The CDR3 bases are TGTGCCAGCAGCAAGGCCCGCGGGGTGAACACTGAAGCTTTCTTT.

This clonotype was seen a handful of times. The CDR3 reads CASSEQLGTGELFF. As DNA, the CDR3 is TGTGCCAGCAGTGAACAGTTAGGAACCGGGGAGCTGTTTTTT. The chain joins TRBV6-1 to TRBJ2-2; D not certain. CDR1 is MNHNS and CDR2 is SASEGT in the germline V gene. This CDR3 spans 14 amino acids. Trimming left V 2 bases short and J 5 bases short, with 9 bases between.

This clonotype was observed many times. The chain links TRBV29-1 to TRBJ1-1; tentative D call: TRBD1 (5 bases). The V end lost 1 base, the J end lost 6 bases, and 9 bases lay between the germline ends. The germline gives CDR1 SQVTM, CDR2 ANQGSEA. The CDR3 runs to 12 residues. CDR3 DNA: TGCAGCGTTGAAGGCGGGGGGGCTGAAGCTTTCTTT. This encodes CSVEGGGAEAFF.

In its sample, this clonotype was seen many times. CDR3 sequence (DNA): TGTGCCAGCAAAGCGGGACAGGGAAATTCACCCCTCCACTTT. Residues: CASKAGQGNSPLHF. V and J are TRBV6-1 and TRBJ1-6, with 9 nucleotides matching TRBD1. This CDR3 is 14 amino acids long. Germline V gene sequence: CDR1 MNHNS, CDR2 SASEGT. V was clipped by 7 bases and J by 7 bases; unmatched bases: 5.

This clonotype was recorded many times. The V and J genes are TRBV28 and TRBJ1-5; possible D gene TRBD1, 5 bases. Germline-derived CDR1 and CDR2 are MDHEN and SYDVKM. V lost 2 bases and J lost 3, with 17 bases in between. There are 17 residues in the CDR3. The CDR3 DNA sequence: TGTGCCAGCAGTTTAGGGGCCGGGACCGGTAACAATCAGCCCCAGCATTTT. Residues: CASSLGAGTGNNQPQHF.

This clonotype occurred many times. This chain links TRBV20-1 with TRBJ2-7, with 8 nucleotides matching TRBD1. V lost 4 bases, J lost 6 bases, and 11 bases stayed unmatched. Germline V gene data show CDR1 as DFQATT and CDR2 as SNEGSKA (reference sequence). The CDR3 sequence is 14 residues long. The CDR3 nucleotides are TGCAGTGCTATGACCCAGGGGGCGCGTGCCGAGCAGTACTTC. Translation gives CSAMTQGARAEQYF.

This clonotype appeared many times. The CDR3 loop reads CASGQGHGELFF. In DNA form, the CDR3 reads TGTGCCAGCGGACAGGGACACGGGGAGCTGTTTTTT. The chain joins TRBV28 to TRBJ2-2; 8 bases fit TRBD1. After removal of 8 bases from V and 7 bases from J, the junction contained 3 bases not matched to a gene. CDR1 and CDR2 (germline): MDHEN, SYDVKM. The CDR3 is 12 amino acids.

A few counts support this clonotype. The chain recombines TRBV4-1 with TRBJ2-7, with TRBD1 matching over 7 bases. The germline CDR1 and CDR2 sequences are MGHRA and YSYEKL. V dropped 2 bases and J dropped 0; count of bases not matched to a gene: 10. The CDR3 is 17 amino acids. CDR3 loop: CASSQSGQPLSSYEQYF. The DNA of the CDR3 is TGCGCCAGCAGCCAATCGGGACAGCCCTTAAGCTCCTACGAGCAGTACTTC.

This clonotype was seen many times. This sequence joins TRBV3-1 and TRBJ2-1; 7 nucleotides match TRBD2. V lost 2 bases to trimming and J lost 8 bases; unmatched junction nucleotides: 6. Germline V gives CDR1 LGHDT, CDR2 YNNKEL (reference sequence). The CDR3 runs 14 residues. CDR3 sequence: CASSQMTSRHEQFF. The CDR3 nucleotides are TGTGCCAGCAGCCAAATGACTAGCAGGCATGAGCAGTTCTTC.

This clonotype was detected ten times or more. The V call is TRBV27, the J call TRBJ2-1; TRBD2 agrees at 11 bases. V shed 5 bases and J 1 base; nucleotides not matched to a gene: 1. Germline CDR1 is MNHEY and CDR2 is SMNVEV (reference sequence). There are 15 residues in the CDR3. CDR3 residues: CASSRLAGSYNEQFF. CDR3 sequence (DNA): TGTGCCAGCAGTCGACTAGCGGGGTCCTACAATGAGCAGTTCTTC.

The chain employs TRBV29-1 and TRBJ2-1, with 14 bases aligning to TRBD2. This CDR3 is 16 amino acids long. V lost 6 bases and J lost 9; bases outside the gene matches: 13. CDR1 is SQVTM, CDR2 ANQGSEA, per germline. The CDR3 sequence: CSVSYPGTSGRGEQFF. Here the CDR3 DNA reads TGCAGCGTCTCCTACCCCGGGACTAGCGGGAGAGGTGAGCAGTTCTTC.

Many counts were recorded for this clonotype. The chain recombines TRBV6-1 with TRBJ1-6; TRBD1 agrees at 8 bases. Germline V lookup: CDR1 MNHNS, CDR2 SASEGT. Unmatched junction bases numbered 10, after V lost 6 bases and J lost 9 bases. CDR3 length: 15 residues. CDR3 coding DNA: TGTGCCAGCAGACGTTCCGGGACAGGTTTTTCACCCCTCCACTTT. Its protein product is CASRRSGTGFSPLHF.